A selection of T cell receptor beta chains follows, all from one sample in a study of T-cell reconstitution after alpha-beta-depleted transplantation in children. TCRdb independently ran MiXCR on the PCR reads; one entry per CDR3 protein. The sample contains 900,000 or so distinct CDR3 sequences, 16% of which appear only once. The source was PBMCs, mostly from graft donor cells, collected 360 days after TCRalphabeta/CD19-depleted stem cell transplant. These receptors originate from a male patient aged 10 to 17 who had a stem cell transplant for acute lymphoblastic leukemia, so the T cells may come from the graft donor. The CDR3 runs from the conserved cysteine through the conserved F or W. Fields, in order: J gene, clone size, V gene, D gene, CDR3 protein, CDR3 DNA. A D gene is named only where the DNA matches it firmly. The size of a clone is reported for some rows only, either as once, few or many, or as a class for expanded clones.

j_call: TRBJ1-3; clone_size: few; v_call: TRBV5-1; d_call: NA; cdr3_aa: CASSWTVGNTIYF; cdr3_nt: TGCGCCAGCAGCTGGACAGTTGGAAACACCATATATTTT
j_call: TRBJ2-7; clone_size: few; v_call: TRBV7-8; d_call: TRBD1; cdr3_aa: CASSLPVKGANSYEQYF; cdr3_nt: TGTGCCAGCAGCTTGCCGGTCAAGGGGGCGAACTCCTACGAGCAGTACTTC
j_call: TRBJ1-1; clone_size: NA; v_call: TRBV7-9; d_call: NA; cdr3_aa: CASRSTGDGLHTEAFF; cdr3_nt: TGTGCCAGCAGGTCCACGGGGGACGGGCTGCACACTGAAGCTTTCTTT
j_call: TRBJ2-1; clone_size: NA; v_call: TRBV27; d_call: TRBD2; cdr3_aa: CASSSLGLAGANEQFF; cdr3_nt: TGTGCCAGCAGTTCCCTGGGACTAGCGGGAGCCAATGAGCAGTTCTTC
j_call: TRBJ1-2; clone_size: NA; v_call: TRBV5-6; d_call: NA; cdr3_aa: CASSPGPLYGYTF; cdr3_nt: TGTGCCAGCAGCCCGGGGCCGCTTTATGGCTACACCTTC
j_call: TRBJ2-2; clone_size: few; v_call: TRBV12-3/TRBV12-4; d_call: TRBD2; cdr3_aa: CASSLALAGVGELFF; cdr3_nt: TGTGCCAGCAGTTTAGCACTAGCGGGAGTCGGGGAGCTGTTTTTT
j_call: TRBJ2-7; clone_size: few; v_call: TRBV21-1; d_call: NA; cdr3_aa: CASSKRRTGGDYEQYF; cdr3_nt: TGTGCCAGCAGCAAACGGAGGACAGGGGGGGACTACGAGCAGTACTTC
j_call: TRBJ2-2; clone_size: many; v_call: TRBV7-9; d_call: NA; cdr3_aa: CASSLTTGELFF; cdr3_nt: TGTGCCAGCAGCTTGACCACCGGGGAGCTGTTTTTT
j_call: TRBJ1-2; clone_size: many; v_call: TRBV20-1; d_call: NA; cdr3_aa: CSARALPDRANYGYTF; cdr3_nt: TGCAGTGCTAGAGCGCTACCGGACAGAGCTAACTATGGCTACACCTTC
j_call: TRBJ1-5; clone_size: NA; v_call: TRBV20-1; d_call: NA; cdr3_aa: CSAGGEPVGQPQHF; cdr3_nt: TGCAGTGCTGGGGGGGAGCCGGTCGGGCAGCCCCAGCATTTT
j_call: TRBJ1-1; clone_size: NA; v_call: TRBV7-8; d_call: TRBD1; cdr3_aa: CASNRDRDIHTEAFF; cdr3_nt: TGTGCCAGCAACCGGGACAGAGATATCCACACTGAAGCTTTCTTT
j_call: TRBJ2-1; clone_size: few; v_call: TRBV18; d_call: TRBD1; cdr3_aa: CASSNQGATYNEQFF; cdr3_nt: TGTGCCAGCTCGAACCAGGGGGCGACCTACAATGAGCAGTTCTTC
j_call: TRBJ2-1; clone_size: many; v_call: TRBV5-5; d_call: NA; cdr3_aa: CASSLLAALIEQFF; cdr3_nt: TGTGCCAGCAGCTTGCTGGCAGCTCTCATTGAGCAGTTCTTC
j_call: TRBJ2-6; clone_size: NA; v_call: TRBV5-1; d_call: NA; cdr3_aa: CASSRTTVSGANVLTF; cdr3_nt: TGCGCCAGCAGCCGAACCACAGTCTCTGGGGCCAACGTCCTGACTTTC
j_call: TRBJ1-2; clone_size: many; v_call: TRBV25-1; d_call: NA; cdr3_aa: CASSPNLGRGYTF; cdr3_nt: TGTGCCAGCAGCCCCAACTTAGGGCGTGGCTACACCTTC
j_call: TRBJ2-4; clone_size: few; v_call: TRBV4-1; d_call: TRBD2; cdr3_aa: CASSQDPLAASKNIQYF; cdr3_nt: TGCGCCAGCAGCCAAGATCCCCTAGCGGCCTCCAAAAACATTCAGTACTTC
j_call: TRBJ2-7; clone_size: few; v_call: TRBV3-1; d_call: TRBD2; cdr3_aa: CASSQVGLAGVSEQYF; cdr3_nt: TGTGCCAGCAGCCAAGTAGGACTAGCGGGAGTATCCGAGCAGTACTTC
j_call: TRBJ2-6; clone_size: few; v_call: TRBV3-1; d_call: NA; cdr3_aa: CASSQEGLGANVLTF; cdr3_nt: TGTGCCAGCAGCCAAGAAGGGCTGGGGGCCAACGTCCTGACTTTC
j_call: TRBJ2-5; clone_size: few; v_call: TRBV20-1; d_call: NA; cdr3_aa: CSARNGYQETQYF; cdr3_nt: TGCAGTGCTAGAAACGGGTACCAAGAGACCCAGTACTTC
j_call: TRBJ2-7; clone_size: few; v_call: TRBV28; d_call: TRBD1; cdr3_aa: CASSLRGLTSYEQYF; cdr3_nt: TGTGCCAGCAGTTTGAGGGGGCTTACCTCCTACGAGCAGTACTTC
j_call: TRBJ2-1; clone_size: many; v_call: TRBV12-3/TRBV12-4; d_call: NA; cdr3_aa: CASSFTSGNEQFF; cdr3_nt: TGTGCCAGCAGTTTCACTAGTGGCAATGAGCAGTTCTTC
j_call: TRBJ1-5; clone_size: NA; v_call: TRBV6-2/TRBV6-3; d_call: NA; cdr3_aa: CACRFRGLGSYSNQPQHF; cdr3_nt: TGTGCCTGCAGGTTCAGGGGCTTGGGGTCCTATAGCAATCAGCCCCAGCATTTT
j_call: TRBJ2-7; clone_size: few; v_call: TRBV12-3/TRBV12-4; d_call: NA; cdr3_aa: CASSLWARAPGEQYF; cdr3_nt: TGTGCCAGCAGTTTATGGGCCAGGGCCCCGGGGGAGCAGTACTTC
j_call: TRBJ2-1; clone_size: NA; v_call: TRBV7-2; d_call: TRBD2; cdr3_aa: CASSIDSSGSYEQFF; cdr3_nt: TGTGCCAGCAGCATAGACTCTAGCGGGAGCTATGAGCAGTTCTTC
j_call: TRBJ2-6; clone_size: few; v_call: TRBV5-1; d_call: NA; cdr3_aa: CASRGNRPSGANVLTF; cdr3_nt: TGCGCCAGCAGGGGCAACAGACCCTCTGGGGCCAACGTCCTGACTTTC
j_call: TRBJ1-2; clone_size: NA; v_call: TRBV6-1; d_call: NA; cdr3_aa: CASSSPGNHSLYGYTF; cdr3_nt: TGTGCCAGCAGTAGCCCCGGGAACCATTCCCTCTATGGCTACACCTTC